Presented here are 9 T cell receptor beta chains from one specimen sequenced in a study of T cells in Graves' hyperthyroidism and ophthalmopathy (dated by TCRdb to about 2019). Library creation used multiplex PCR. The sample was run on an Illumina HiSeq 2000. The TCR beta CDR3 regions were amplified from the RNA transcripts. The first round of RT-PCR for the TCR CDR3 was performed with the HTBI primer set and the Qiagen OneStep RT-PCR kit. The raw public data were reprocessed by TCRdb itself: fastp quality trimming at Q25, MiXCR clonotype calling, in-frame beta chains only. Each entry merges the rows of one CDR3 protein and shows their most common DNA and genes. This sample holds roughly 200,000 distinct CDR3 sequences; roughly a sixth were observed only once. Together, the top ten hold around 48% of the sample. The sequenced sample was blood. These receptors were collected from a woman between 45 and 60 years old with Graves' hyperthyroidism.

This clonotype was detected only a few times. The rearrangement joins TRBV27 to TRBJ2-2; 9 bases are a match to TRBD1. CDR3 length: 14 amino acids. Germline CDR1 reads MNHEY; CDR2 reads SMNVEV (reference sequence). Trimming took 6 bases from V and 7 from J; bases not matched to a gene: 6. The CDR3 DNA is TGTGCCAGCAGGGACAGGGGAGCAGGCGGGGAGCTGTTTTTT. Encoded protein: CASRDRGAGGELFF.

As for this clonotype: This may come from a read error, since a much larger clone is one base off. The chain joins TRBV12-3 or TRBV12-4 to TRBJ2-1; D is possibly TRBD2 (6 bases). V lost 8 bases to trimming and J lost 7 bases, with 21 bases between them. The CDR3 length is 15 residues. The DNA for the CDR3 is TGTGCCAGCGAAACCCCGCCCGGGGGTGGGAATGAGCAGTTCTTC. It is translated as CASETPPGGGNEQFF.

The chain recombines TRBV7-2 with TRBJ2-2; no clear D gene. Per germline, CDR1 SGHTA and CDR2 FQGNSA. This CDR3 is 12 amino acids long. Trimming removed 3 bases from V and 7 bases from J, with 6 bases in between. The CDR3 sequence is CASSFSVGELFF. CDR3 in DNA: TGTGCCAGCAGCTTCTCCGTCGGGGAGCTGTTTTTT.

The V and J genes are TRBV6-1 and TRBJ2-1; TRBD2 agrees at 8 bases. With V trimmed by 3 bases and J by 4 bases, 5 bases remained unmatched. In germline, CDR1 is MNHNS, CDR2 SASEGT. The CDR3 sequence is 15 residues long. The CDR3 reads CASSEGLGVYNEQFF. The CDR3 DNA is TGTGCCAGCAGTGAGGGACTAGGGGTTTACAATGAGCAGTTCTTC.

This clonotype has just a few counts. The CDR3 region has the DNA TGCAGCGTGGGCAGGGGGAGCAATCAGCCCCAGCATTTT. Translation: CSVGRGSNQPQHF. The V and J genes are TRBV29-1 and TRBJ1-5; 7 bases agree with TRBD1. The germline V gene has CDR1 SQVTM and CDR2 ANQGSEA. V shed 6 bases, J shed 1 base, and the junction held 3 bases outside the gene matches. The CDR3 is 13 residues long.

This clonotype was seen many times. V is TRBV13 and J is TRBJ2-5, with 8 bases matching TRBD1. V lost 5 bases to trimming and J lost 5 bases; unmatched junction nucleotides: 13. This CDR3 is 16 amino acids long. Germline V CDR1 and CDR2: PRHDT, FYEKMQ (reference sequence). Here the CDR3 reads CASSLLTGESRETQYF. CDR3 nucleotides: TGTGCCAGCAGCCTGTTGACAGGGGAAAGTCGGGAGACCCAGTACTTC.

In the case of this clonotype: Germline and junction disagree at one end, which may indicate a read error. This chain links TRBV5-1 with TRBJ2-7, with D perhaps being TRBD1 or TRBD2 (5 bases each). The CDR3 spans 15 residues. Germline V lookup: CDR1 SGHRS, CDR2 YFSETQ. This chain's CDR3 is CANSLGVSQNYEQYF. The CDR3 nucleotides are TGCGCCAACAGCTTGGGGGTGAGTCAAAACTACGAGCAGTACTTC.

This sequence joins TRBV19 and TRBJ1-2; 10 positions match TRBD1. V shed 6 bases and J 3 bases; nucleotides not matched to a gene: 4. The CDR3 is 14 residues long. The V gene's germline CDR1 is LNHDA and CDR2 SQIVND (reference sequence). The CDR3 DNA reads TGTGCCAGTAGGACAGGGGGCAAGGACTATGGCTACACCTTC. Translation gives CASRTGGKDYGYTF. Using reference TRBV19 and TRBJ1-2 for the parts outside the CDR3, the full variable domain is DGGITQSPKYLFRKEGQNVTLSCEQNLNHDAMYWYRQDPGQGLRLIYYSQIVNDFQKGDIAEGYSVSREKKESFPLTVTSAQKNPTAFYLCASRTGGKDYGYTFGSGTRLTVV.

This sequence joins TRBV20-1 and TRBJ1-1, with D hard to call. CDR3 length equals 11 residues. The germline gives CDR1 DFQATT, CDR2 SNEGSKA (reference sequence). With 8 bases removed from V and 4 bases from J, the gap between germline ends came to 11 bases. CDR3 residues: CSLDWGTEAFF. In DNA, the CDR3 is TGCAGTTTAGACTGGGGCACTGAAGCTTTCTTT.